Listed here are 27 T cell receptor beta chains from one sample, sequenced in a study of shared clonotypes between healthy human individuals (dated by TCRdb to 2018 to 2021). Receptors were amplified or captured by the immunoSEQ multiplex PCR assay. This is the immuneACCESS table as TCRdb keeps it, with only in-frame sequences that have V and J called. A part of the clones is gone; compared with another copy, unresolved V genes explain less than half, and the rest is unexplained. The sample table shows millions of clones, and about 92% are seen once. The top ten constitute about 0.37% of the sample. Material: naive CD4+ T cells from PBMCs. The cell subset or site label here, explained by the study, means: CD45RA+ positively selected. The receptors come from a man aged 18 to 30 in good health. Some clones in this sample may be carry-over from other donors' samples.

The rearrangement joins TRBV2 to TRBJ2-2; 9 bases are a match to TRBD2. Germline values: CDR1 SNHLY, CDR2 FYNNEI. J gave up 4 bases and V 4 bases, and 7 bases lay outside the gene matches. CDR3 length equals 16 residues. In nucleotides, the CDR3 is TGTGCCAGCAGTGTTCGGCTAGCGGGATTCACCGGGGAGCTGTTTTTT. It encodes CASSVRLAGFTGELFF. Full variable domain (missing parts from reference TRBV2 and TRBJ2-2): EPEVTQTPSHQVTQMGQEVILRCVPISNHLYFYWYRQILGQKVEFLVSFYNNEISEKSEIFDDQFSVERPDGSNFTLKIRSTKLEDSAMYFCASSVRLAGFTGELFFGEGSRLTVL.

DNA of the CDR3: TGTGCCACCTCCCCCGGGAGGGGAGGGACAGATACGCAGTATTTT. The encoded protein is CATSPGRGGTDTQYF. The rearrangement joins TRBV15 to TRBJ2-3; 8 positions agree with TRBD2. With 8 bases clipped from V and 3 bases from J, the junction kept 10 bases outside the gene matches. Germline CDR1 reads LNHNV; CDR2 reads YYDKDF (reference sequence). The length of the CDR3 is 15 residues.

The chain carries TRBV2 and TRBJ2-6, with 8 bases aligning to TRBD1. This CDR3 is 17 amino acids long. After removal of 5 bases from V and 0 bases from J, the junction contained 6 bases not matched to a gene. Germline V gene sequence: CDR1 SNHLY, CDR2 FYNNEI. Written as DNA, the CDR3 is TGTGCCAGCAGTACCGACAGGGGCGCCTCTGGGGCCAACGTCCTGACTTTC. Its translation: CASSTDRGASGANVLTF.

The chain links TRBV19 to TRBJ1-1; perhaps TRBD1 as D (5 bases). Trimming shortened V by 5 bases and J by 6 bases, and 13 bases separated the two germline ends. This CDR3 region has 13 residues. Germline-derived CDR1 and CDR2 are LNHDA and SQIVND (reference sequence). The chain's CDR3 is CASSPGNGPEAFF. The CDR3 region has the DNA TGTGCCAGTAGTCCAGGGAACGGACCTGAAGCTTTCTTT.

Note on this clone: Other DNA sequences in the sample encode the same CDR3. This rearrangement joins TRBV7-8 to TRBJ2-3, with D unclear. Germline CDR1 is SGHVS and CDR2 is FQNEAQ. This CDR3 spans 12 amino acids. V gave up 2 bases and J gave up 2 bases, with 2 bases separating them. The CDR3 spells CASSLSTDTQYF. Written as DNA, the CDR3 is TGTGCCAGCAGCTTATCCACAGATACGCAGTATTTT.

The rearrangement uses TRBV5-1 and TRBJ1-1, with TRBD1 matching over 7 bases. Trimming removed 4 bases from V and 7 bases from J; junction bases left unmatched: 7. Germline V gives CDR1 SGHRS, CDR2 YFSETQ. The CDR3 contains 13 residues. The CDR3 loop is CASSPGQALEAFF. DNA of the CDR3: TGCGCCAGCAGCCCAGGACAGGCCCTTGAAGCTTTCTTT.

The V gene is TRBV6-5, the J gene TRBJ2-5; TRBD2 aligns across 8 bases. Trimming took 1 base from V and 5 from J; bases not matched to a gene: 6. Looked up from germline, CDR1 is MNHEY and CDR2 is SVGAGI. CDR3 size: 15 residues. CDR3: CASSYFGGVVETQYF. The CDR3 coding sequence is TGTGCCAGCAGTTACTTCGGGGGGGTTGTGGAGACCCAGTACTTC.

Turning to this clone: This specimen includes other DNA sequences encoding the same CDR3. The J gene is TRBJ2-7, the V gene TRBV5-1; 9 bases are shared with TRBD1. J lost 4 bases, V lost 2 bases, and 7 bases had no gene match. The CDR3 spans 15 residues. Germline V gene sequence: CDR1 SGHRS, CDR2 YFSETQ. The CDR3 DNA reads TGCGCCAGCAGCTTTGGTACAGGGGGCTTTTACGAGCAGTACTTC. Translated: CASSFGTGGFYEQYF.

V usage is TRBV19 and J usage is TRBJ2-5; 7 nucleotides align to TRBD2. This CDR3 has 15 amino acids. Unmatched junction bases numbered 11, after V lost 5 bases and J lost 5 bases. In germline, CDR1 is LNHDA, CDR2 SQIVND (reference sequence). The CDR3 loop is CASSPWRGIRETQYF. In nucleotides, the CDR3 is TGTGCCAGTAGTCCCTGGCGGGGGATACGGGAGACCCAGTACTTC.

This rearrangement joins TRBV11-1 to TRBJ1-4, with D possibly matching TRBD1 (6 bases). The V end was cut by 2 bases, the J end by 8 bases, with 18 bases between. Looked up from germline, CDR1 is SGHAT and CDR2 is FQDESV (reference sequence). The CDR3 has 16 amino acids. The CDR3 bases are TGTGCCAGCAGCTTAACGGTGAACAGGGACGGGGAAAAACTGTTTTTT. Translation: CASSLTVNRDGEKLFF.

CDR3 protein: CASSARDIANQPQHF. In DNA form, the CDR3 reads TGTGCCAGCAGTGCCCGGGACATAGCTAATCAGCCCCAGCATTTT. This chain uses TRBV6-6 with TRBJ1-5, with TRBD1 as a possible D gene (6 bases). Germline CDR1 MNHNY, CDR2 SVGAGI (reference sequence). The germline V and J ends were trimmed by 5 bases and 4 bases, with 15 bases remaining between them. The CDR3 spans 15 residues.

J is TRBJ1-6 and V is TRBV7-2; no reliable D call. CDR3 size: 16 residues. Germline loops: CDR1 SGHTA, CDR2 FQGNSA. Trimming removed 1 base from V and 5 bases from J, with 12 bases in between. The CDR3 DNA sequence: TGTGCCAGCAGCTTAGTTCCTAGACGGGATAATTCACCCCTCCACTTT. It translates to CASSLVPRRDNSPLHF.

Only one count was recorded for this clone. The chain joins TRBV5-6 to TRBJ1-4; 8 bases are shared with TRBD1. The V gene end was trimmed by 7 bases and the J gene end by 5 bases; junction bases not matched to a gene: 4. Germline lookup yields CDR1 SGHDT and CDR2 YYEEEE. This CDR3 contains 13 residues. This chain's CDR3 is CASARDRNEKLFF. In DNA, the CDR3 is TGTGCCAGCGCCCGGGACAGGAATGAAAAACTGTTTTTT.

The chain is built from TRBV19 and TRBJ2-2; D possibly matches TRBD1 or TRBD2 (6 bases each). Germline CDR1 and CDR2: LNHDA and SQIVND (reference sequence). The length of the CDR3 is 13 residues. V lost 7 bases, J lost 6 bases, and 12 bases lay in between. CDR3 loop: CASNSGAPGELFF. Here the CDR3 DNA reads TGTGCCAGTAATTCGGGGGCTCCCGGGGAGCTGTTTTTT.

The chain recombines TRBV18 with TRBJ1-5, with TRBD1 as a possible D gene (5 bases). Trimming pared 4 bases from V and 7 bases from J, leaving 14 bases between. Germline V gene data show CDR1 as KGHSH and CDR2 as LQKENI. This CDR3 spans 14 amino acids. Written as DNA, the CDR3 is TGTGCCAGCTCACTAGCAGGGTTGGAGCAGCCCCAGCATTTT. Protein sequence: CASSLAGLEQPQHF.

This clone was observed once. The rearrangement joins TRBV7-2 to TRBJ1-4; D gene ambiguous. CDR1 and CDR2 from the germline V gene are SGHTA and FQGNSA. This CDR3 is built from 13 residues. V dropped 1 base and J dropped 8 bases, with 8 bases sitting between them. The CDR3 DNA reads TGTGCCAGCAGCTTAGAAGCGGAGGAAAAACTGTTTTTT. This encodes CASSLEAEEKLFF.

The V and J genes are TRBV9 and TRBJ2-1, with TRBD2 matching 10 bases. Trimming at V came to 3 bases and at J to 0 bases, leaving 12 bases not matched to a gene. This CDR3 region has 19 residues. Germline CDR1 is SGDLS and CDR2 is YYNGEE. The CDR3: CASSGGGAGGPSSYNEQFF. DNA for the CDR3: TGTGCCAGCAGCGGTGGTGGAGCGGGAGGGCCCTCCTCCTACAATGAGCAGTTCTTC.

The rearrangement links TRBV28 to TRBJ2-2; 7 bases are a match to TRBD1. The J segment lost 3 bases and the V segment lost 5 bases, leaving 6 bases of the junction unmatched. The CDR3 covers 15 residues. Germline loops: CDR1 MDHEN, CDR2 SYDVKM. The CDR3 DNA reads as TGTGCCAGCAGTCTCCGGGACAGATACACCGGGGAGCTGTTTTTT. It translates to CASSLRDRYTGELFF.

The J gene is TRBJ2-7, the V gene TRBV5-1; 9 nucleotides match TRBD1. Germline V gene lookup returns CDR1 SGHRS and CDR2 YFSETQ. V was clipped by 4 bases and J by 5 bases; unmatched bases: 7. There are 14 residues in the CDR3. CDR3 amino acids: CASSPRTGVDEQYF. In DNA form, the CDR3 reads TGCGCCAGCAGCCCGCGGACAGGGGTCGACGAGCAGTACTTC.

The chain joins TRBV10-3 to TRBJ2-5, with TRBD2 matching over 11 bases. The CDR3 is 17 residues long. Losses at the gene ends were 0 bases for V and 2 bases for J; bases not matched to a gene: 5. The germline CDR1 and CDR2 sequences are ENHRY and SYGVKD. CDR3 in DNA: TGTGCCATCAGTGAGTCGATGGTAGCGGGAGGGCAAGAGACCCAGTACTTC. This sequence encodes CAISESMVAGGQETQYF.

In the case of this clone: This specimen includes other DNA sequences encoding the same CDR3. The J gene is TRBJ2-2, the V gene TRBV7-2, with 7 bases lining up with TRBD1. Looked up from germline, CDR1 is SGHTA and CDR2 is FQGNSA. CDR3 size: 15 residues. J gave up 0 bases and V 5 bases, and 3 bases lay outside the gene matches. The chain's CDR3 is CASSPGTANTGELFF. The DNA of the CDR3 is TGTGCCAGCAGCCCGGGGACAGCGAACACCGGGGAGCTGTTTTTT.

This chain uses TRBV2 with TRBJ2-7; possible D gene TRBD2, 6 bases. Germline V CDR1 and CDR2: SNHLY, FYNNEI. The ends were cut back, 5 bases at V and 1 base at J, with 15 bases in the middle. CDR3 size: 15 residues. This CDR3 reads CASSTGGVNSYEQYF. CDR3 sequence (DNA): TGTGCCAGCAGTACCGGAGGGGTCAATTCCTACGAGCAGTACTTC. The whole variable domain, filled in from reference TRBV2 and TRBJ2-7, reads EPEVTQTPSHQVTQMGQEVILRCVPISNHLYFYWYRQILGQKVEFLVSFYNNEISEKSEIFDDQFSVERPDGSNFTLKIRSTKLEDSAMYFCASSTGGVNSYEQYFGPGTRLTVT.

The V gene is TRBV25-1, the J gene TRBJ2-1, with no clear D. The germline V and J ends were trimmed by 0 bases and 2 bases, with 8 bases remaining between them. Germline V CDR1 and CDR2: MGHDK, SYGVNS. The CDR3 spans 15 residues. The chain's CDR3 is CASSEYWGTYNEQFF. The CDR3 coding sequence is TGTGCCAGCAGTGAATATTGGGGAACCTACAATGAGCAGTTCTTC.

The chain recombines TRBV20-1 with TRBJ1-5; possible D gene TRBD1, 6 bases. The CDR3 is 9 amino acids. Germline CDR1 and CDR2: DFQATT and SNEGSKA (reference sequence). CDR3 DNA sequence: TGCTCTGGGGGCCCAGCCCAGCATTTT. Translated, it gives CSGGPAQHF.

This chain uses TRBV6-6 with TRBJ1-3; 9 bases line up with TRBD1. Unmatched junction bases numbered 5, after V lost 6 bases and J lost 5 bases. The CDR3 is 14 residues long. In germline, CDR1 is MNHNY, CDR2 SVGAGI (reference sequence). The CDR3 protein is CASRPTGGRNTIYF. The CDR3 DNA reads as TGTGCCAGCAGGCCGACAGGGGGTAGAAACACCATATATTTT.

The chain has TRBV5-6 and TRBJ2-5; 7 nucleotides align to TRBD2. The CDR3 spans 16 residues. J lost 2 bases, V lost 2 bases, and 9 bases had no gene match. Germline assignment: CDR1 SGHDT and CDR2 YYEEEE. The CDR3 bases are TGTGCCAGCAGCTTTTTCGGGGGAGGGCCGCAAGAGACCCAGTACTTC. Its translation: CASSFFGGGPQETQYF.

V gene TRBV16 combines with J gene TRBJ2-1, with 7 bases aligning to TRBD1. This CDR3 has 16 amino acids. J gave up 3 bases and V 0 bases, and 5 bases lay outside the gene matches. In germline, CDR1 is KGHSY, CDR2 FQNENV. CDR3 nucleotide sequence: TGTGCCAGCAGCCAATCGACAGGGTCGGTCTACAATGAGCAGTTCTTC. Translated: CASSQSTGSVYNEQFF.